The entry that follows covers one TCR beta chain sequence. Trimming cost V 0 bases and J 4 bases, with 15 bases left between them. Germline values: CDR1 LNHDA, CDR2 SQIVND (reference sequence). CDR3 size: 17 residues. The data are from a study of PD-L1 blockade in urothelial cancer. On the study more broadly: Prior chemotherapy in patients spanned 0 to 3 regimens. The authors examined blood 3 weeks (second dose) and 6 weeks after treatment start.

This table comes from immunoSEQ multiplex PCR, and its TCRdb copy is limited to in-frame clones, with some not included. The sample lists about 84,000 clones; roughly 82% were seen once. The V call is TRBV19, the J call TRBJ2-2; D might be TRBD2 (6 bases). Sequencing was performed on PBMCs, taken around atezolizumab (anti-PD-L1) treatment. The receptor's source is a man between 65 and 85 years old with urothelial cancer. The CDR3 region is CASSIDLASVVTGELFF. Here the CDR3 DNA reads TGTGCCAGTAGTATAGATCTCGCTAGCGTTGTCACCGGGGAGCTGTTTTTT.